This is a list of T cell receptor beta chains from one sample in a study of T cells after yellow fever vaccination. TCRdb redid the calling of the 5' RACE reads with MiXCR, one entry per CDR3 protein. This table has roughly 300,000 distinct CDR3 sequences, roughly 7% appearing once. The input for sequencing was PBMCs, taken more than 35 days after the first yellow fever vaccination. The receptors stem from a young man who received the YFV17D yellow fever vaccine. CDR3s include the opening cysteine and the closing phenylalanine or tryptophan. A D gene is named only where the DNA matches it firmly. Only part of the rows carry a size: once, few, many, or a class if the clone is expanded.

>many|-|TRBJ2-7|TRBV6-2/TRBV6-3
CASTPTATYEQYF
TGTGCCAGCACTCCGACTGCAACCTACGAGCAGTACTTC
>few|TRBD2|TRBJ2-1|TRBV27
CASRTTSGHYNEQFF
TGTGCCAGCAGAACGACTAGCGGGCATTACAATGAGCAGTTCTTC
>-|-|TRBJ2-5|TRBV6-2/TRBV6-3
CASSYLGTFGETQYF
TGTGCCAGCAGTTACCTAGGAACATTCGGAGAGACCCAGTACTTC
>-|-|TRBJ1-2|TRBV7-2
CASSLAQGGGYGYTF
TGTGCCAGCAGCTTAGCGCAGGGAGGCGGCTATGGCTACACCTTC
>many|-|TRBJ1-1|TRBV7-9
CASSQRGGRSSTEAFF
TGTGCCAGCAGCCAGCGAGGGGGACGGTCGAGCACTGAAGCTTTCTTT
>-|-|TRBJ2-1|TRBV4-3
CASSRRGNEQFF
TGCGCCAGCTCACGCCGGGGCAATGAGCAGTTCTTC
>few|TRBD1|TRBJ1-1|TRBV29-1
CSVELGRGRITEAFF
TGCAGCGTAGAACTGGGCAGGGGGCGGATTACTGAAGCTTTCTTT
>-|-|TRBJ2-2|TRBV11-3
CASSARGSSANTGELFF
TGTGCCAGCAGCGCCCGGGGGAGCAGCGCGAACACCGGGGAGCTGTTTTTT
>-|TRBD1|TRBJ2-7|TRBV5-1
CASSFFGTGVPSRSYEQYF
TGCGCCAGCAGCTTTTTTGGGACAGGGGTTCCCTCACGCTCCTACGAGCAGTACTTC
>few|-|TRBJ1-3|TRBV12-3/TRBV12-4
CASSLSHSGNTIYF
TGTGCCAGCAGTTTATCTCACTCTGGAAACACCATATATTTT
>-|-|TRBJ2-5|TRBV7-9
CASSFRGPDPYQETQYF
TGTGCCAGCAGCTTCAGGGGTCCGGATCCATACCAAGAGACCCAGTACTTC
>few|TRBD1|TRBJ2-7|TRBV29-1
CSVEEQGSSYEQYF
TGCAGCGTTGAAGAACAGGGGAGCTCCTACGAGCAGTACTTC
>few|TRBD2|TRBJ2-2|TRBV5-1
CASSFLTAGVTAGELFF
TGCGCCAGCAGCTTCTTGACAGCGGGGGTCACTGCCGGGGAGCTGTTTTTT
>-|TRBD2|TRBJ2-5|TRBV6-2/TRBV6-3
CASSHTSVQETQYF
TGTGCCAGCAGTCACACTAGCGTCCAAGAGACCCAGTACTTC
>many|TRBD2|TRBJ2-3|TRBV5-6
CASSQGLASDTQYF
TGTGCCAGCAGCCAAGGACTAGCTTCAGATACGCAGTATTTT
>few|TRBD1|TRBJ1-2|TRBV3-1
CASSQGRGQINYGYTF
TGTGCCAGCAGCCAAGGGAGGGGACAGATTAACTATGGCTACACCTTC
>few|TRBD2|TRBJ2-5|TRBV11-2
CASSFGRGTIDQETQYF
TGTGCCAGCAGCTTCGGCCGGGGGACTATCGACCAAGAGACCCAGTACTTC
>few|-|TRBJ2-2|TRBV7-6
CASSLARGPFTGELFF
TGTGCCAGCAGCTTGGCCAGGGGTCCGTTCACCGGGGAGCTGTTTTTT
>many|-|TRBJ2-3|TRBV5-4
CASSDKGSTDTQYF
TGTGCCAGCAGCGACAAGGGGAGTACAGATACGCAGTATTTT
>-|-|TRBJ1-1|TRBV5-1
CASSSQPGNTEAFF
TGCGCCAGCAGCTCCCAACCGGGAAACACTGAAGCTTTCTTT
>few|-|TRBJ2-7|TRBV7-9
CASSSTKGSSYEQYNF
TGTGCCAGCAGCTCAACTAAAGGGAGTTCCTACGAGCAGTATAACTTC
>-|-|TRBJ2-3|TRBV20-1
CSATAGSTDTQYF
TGCAGTGCTACAGCAGGGAGCACAGATACGCAGTATTTT
>-|-|TRBJ1-1|TRBV7-9
CASSLVGLDEAFF
TGTGCCAGCAGCCTAGTAGGGTTGGATGAAGCTTTCTTT
>-|TRBD2|TRBJ2-7|TRBV29-1
CSARGASEQYF
TGCAGCGCGCGGGGGGCGAGTGAGCAGTACTTC
>many|TRBD1|TRBJ2-5|TRBV5-1
CASSLAGGGKTQYF
TGCGCCAGCAGCTTGGCAGGGGGTGGAAAGACCCAGTACTTC
>few|TRBD2|TRBJ2-1|TRBV4-2
CASSQVLAGDYNEQFF
TGTGCCAGCAGCCAAGTCCTAGCGGGGGATTACAATGAGCAGTTCTTC
>-|-|TRBJ1-2|TRBV4-3
CASSQVGWDDDIYGYTF
TGCGCCAGCAGCCAAGTTGGGTGGGACGACGATATCTATGGCTACACCTTC
>many|-|TRBJ2-1|TRBV6-2/TRBV6-3
CASSPGSSYNEQFF
TGTGCCAGCAGCCCGGGGAGCTCCTACAATGAGCAGTTCTTC
>few|-|TRBJ1-4|TRBV20-1
CSARDGRLSNEKLFF
TGCAGTGCTAGAGATGGGCGCCTCTCTAATGAAAAACTGTTTTTT
>few|-|TRBJ2-2|TRBV6-5
CASSYSSGASGGELFF
TGTGCCAGCAGTTACTCGAGTGGAGCGTCGGGCGGGGAGCTGTTTTTT
>few|-|TRBJ2-1|TRBV5-1
CASSPLDTFDEQFF
TGCGCCAGCAGCCCCCTAGACACCTTTGATGAGCAGTTCTTC
>-|-|TRBJ2-1|TRBV6-2/TRBV6-3
CASSYSRRGDNEQFF
TGTGCCAGCAGTTACTCGAGACGGGGAGACAATGAGCAGTTCTTC
>few|-|TRBJ2-5|TRBV4-1
CASSQSRWGVQETQYF
TGCGCCAGCAGCCAGTCAAGGTGGGGCGTGCAAGAGACCCAGTACTTC
>-|TRBD1|TRBJ2-1|TRBV4-1
CASSQGTGRGEQFF
TGCGCCAGCAGCCAAGGGACAGGGCGCGGGGAGCAGTTCTTC
>many|TRBD2|TRBJ2-1|TRBV11-3
CASSLPGGSYNEQFF
TGTGCCAGCAGCCTCCCGGGAGGCTCCTACAATGAGCAGTTCTTC
>few|TRBD1|TRBJ1-1|TRBV23-1
CASRRDRGFERNTEAFF
TGCGCCAGCAGAAGGGACAGGGGCTTCGAGAGGAACACTGAAGCTTTCTTT
>few|TRBD1|TRBJ1-6|TRBV7-2
CASSFRTGYNSPLHF
TGTGCCAGCAGCTTTAGGACAGGCTATAATTCACCCCTCCACTTT
>-|TRBD1|TRBJ1-5|TRBV24-1
CATTGQGISNQPQHF
TGTGCCACCACCGGACAGGGGATTAGCAATCAGCCCCAGCATTTT
>many|TRBD2|TRBJ2-2|TRBV5-1
CASRPTSADTGELFF
TGCGCCAGCAGGCCAACTAGCGCCGACACCGGGGAGCTGTTTTTT
>-|-|TRBJ2-3|TRBV6-2/TRBV6-3
CASSYSGSDTQYF
TGTGCCAGCAGTTACTCGGGGTCTGATACGCAGTATTTT
>few|-|TRBJ2-3|TRBV6-6
CASRRDGNTQYF
TGTGCCAGCAGGCGGGACGGCAATACGCAGTATTTT
>few|-|TRBJ2-5|TRBV5-1
CASSLGVRDQETQYF
TGCGCCAGCAGCTTGGGAGTTAGGGATCAAGAGACCCAGTACTTC
>-|-|TRBJ2-1|TRBV12-3/TRBV12-4
CASSGGRGSYNEQFF
TGTGCCAGCAGTGGGGGGCGGGGGTCCTACAATGAGCAGTTCTTC